This T cell receptor (beta chain) was recovered during a study of cytomegalovirus exposure and HLA in healthy donors. Across the whole study: Earlier, fewer than 140 million unique TCR beta sequences were recovered from around 190 million T cells by an analysis.

CDR1 and CDR2 from the germline V gene are LNHDA and SQIVND (reference sequence). J was trimmed by 1 base and V by 1 base; bases with no gene match: 9. The CDR3 is 17 amino acids. PCR involved 60 Vbeta and 13 Jbeta primers. Assay: immunoSEQ multiplex PCR; the TCRdb copy retains only in-frame clones and omits some. The sample includes 55,000 to 85,000 clones, about two thirds of them seen just once. Whole-study results and caveats: In an earlier analysis, about 87% or about 30%: the productive usage of most TCR beta V segments. Upon later analysis, HLA-associated TCR beta chains proved more clonally expanded than other, equally common chains. Investigators reported approximately 150 TCR beta chains as tied to cytomegalovirus.

Turning to this clone: The antigen is not known.

The chain has TRBV19 and TRBJ2-7, with TRBD2 identical over 8 bases. This receptor was taken from a woman aged 40 to 50 in good health and CMV-seropositive. Material: PBMCs. CDR3 bases: TGTGCCAGTAGTATAGCAAAGCAGCGGGGGAAATCCTACGAGCAGTACTTC. It encodes CASSIAKQRGKSYEQYF.